The clone carrying this T cell receptor beta chain was recorded once. The antigen remains undetermined. Method: immunoSEQ multiplex PCR; TCRdb's copy keeps in-frame clones and lacks some. The repertoire includes some 2.1 million clones, 85% to 95% of them detected once, and 0.1% to 0.15% sits in the top ten. The entry originates in a study of shared clonotypes between healthy human individuals. Study observations and caveats: Represented diversity (both genetic and exposure-history) was limited by the small number of donors.

V shed 0 bases and J shed 6 bases, with 10 bases lying between them. Germline values: CDR1 SGHDT, CDR2 YYEEEE. CDR3 length equals 15 residues. The J gene is TRBJ1-6, the V gene TRBV5-6, with a weak D call TRBD1 (5 bases). The source material was naive CD4+ T cells sorted from blood. The subset here: CD45RA+ positively selected. The TCR sequence derives from a man in his late teens or twenties in good health. DNA of the CDR3: TGTGCCAGCAGCTTGGGACAGAACGTTAATTCACCCCTCCACTTT. Protein product: CASSLGQNVNSPLHF.